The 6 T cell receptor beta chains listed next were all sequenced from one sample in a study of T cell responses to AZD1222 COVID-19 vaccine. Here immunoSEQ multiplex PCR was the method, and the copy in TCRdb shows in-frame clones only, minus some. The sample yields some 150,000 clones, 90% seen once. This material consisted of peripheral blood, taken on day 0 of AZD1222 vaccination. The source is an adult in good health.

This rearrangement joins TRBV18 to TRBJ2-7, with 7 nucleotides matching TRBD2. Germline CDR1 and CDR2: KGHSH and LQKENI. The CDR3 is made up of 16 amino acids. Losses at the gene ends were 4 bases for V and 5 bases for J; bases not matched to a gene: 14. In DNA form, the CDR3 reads TGTGCCAGCTCACAGCTCCTGGCGGGAGAAGGCAACGAGCAGTACTTC. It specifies CASSQLLAGEGNEQYF.

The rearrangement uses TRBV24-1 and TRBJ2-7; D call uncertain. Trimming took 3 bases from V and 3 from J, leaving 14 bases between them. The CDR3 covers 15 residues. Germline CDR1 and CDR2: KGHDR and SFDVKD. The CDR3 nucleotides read TGTGCCACCAGTGATCCAGCGAGGAGTAACTACGAGCAGTACTTC. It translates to CATSDPARSNYEQYF.

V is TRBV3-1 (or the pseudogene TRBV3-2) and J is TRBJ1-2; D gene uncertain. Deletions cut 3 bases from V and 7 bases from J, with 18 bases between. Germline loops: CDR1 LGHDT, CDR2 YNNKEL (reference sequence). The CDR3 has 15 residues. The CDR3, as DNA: TGTGCCAGCAGCCATACCGGAGGGATGGAGGGTGGCTACACCTTC. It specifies CASSHTGGMEGGYTF.

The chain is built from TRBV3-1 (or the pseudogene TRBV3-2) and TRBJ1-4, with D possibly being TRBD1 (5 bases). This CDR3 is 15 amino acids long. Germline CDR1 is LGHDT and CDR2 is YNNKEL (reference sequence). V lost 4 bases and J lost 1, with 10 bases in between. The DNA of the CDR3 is TGTGCCAGCAGCCTACGGAGGGGAACTAATGAAAAACTGTTTTTT. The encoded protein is CASSLRRGTNEKLFF.

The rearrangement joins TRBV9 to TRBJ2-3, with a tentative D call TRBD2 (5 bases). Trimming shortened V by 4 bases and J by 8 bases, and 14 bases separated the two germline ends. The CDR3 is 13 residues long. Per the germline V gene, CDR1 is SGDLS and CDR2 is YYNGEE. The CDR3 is CASSRYSEGTQYF. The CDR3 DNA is TGTGCCAGCAGCAGATACTCCGAGGGTACGCAGTATTTT.

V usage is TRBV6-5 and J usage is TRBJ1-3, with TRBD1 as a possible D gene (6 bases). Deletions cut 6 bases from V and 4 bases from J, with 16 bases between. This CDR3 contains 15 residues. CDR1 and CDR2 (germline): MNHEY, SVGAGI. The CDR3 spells CASSQQGRGGNTIYF. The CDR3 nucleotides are TGTGCCAGCAGCCAACAGGGCCGTGGGGGAAACACCATATATTTT.